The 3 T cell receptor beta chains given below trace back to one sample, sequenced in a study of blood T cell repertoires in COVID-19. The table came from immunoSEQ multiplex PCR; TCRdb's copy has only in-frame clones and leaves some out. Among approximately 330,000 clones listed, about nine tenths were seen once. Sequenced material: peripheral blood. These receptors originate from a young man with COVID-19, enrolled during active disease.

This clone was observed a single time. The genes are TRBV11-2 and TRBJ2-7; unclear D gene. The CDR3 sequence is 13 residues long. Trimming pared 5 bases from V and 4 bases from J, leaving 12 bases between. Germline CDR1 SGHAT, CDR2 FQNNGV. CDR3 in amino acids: CASSAEVGYEQYF. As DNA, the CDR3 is TGTGCCAGCAGCGCCGAGGTGGGTTACGAGCAGTACTTC.

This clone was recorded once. CDR3 DNA: TGTGCCAGCAGCTTATGGACTAGCGGCCTATACAATGAGCAGTTCTTC. This sequence encodes CASSLWTSGLYNEQFF. The rearrangement uses TRBV7-2 and TRBJ2-1; 10 nucleotides match TRBD2. Germline assignment: CDR1 SGHTA and CDR2 FQGNSA. The CDR3 is 16 residues long. J gave up 4 bases and V 2 bases, and 5 bases lay outside the gene matches.

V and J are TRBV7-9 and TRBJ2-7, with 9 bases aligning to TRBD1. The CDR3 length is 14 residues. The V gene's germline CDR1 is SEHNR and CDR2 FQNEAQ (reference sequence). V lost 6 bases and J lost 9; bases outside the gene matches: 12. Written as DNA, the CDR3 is TGTGCCAGCAGTCGGACAGGGGACTCTGAGGTGCAGTACTTC. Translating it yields CASSRTGDSEVQYF.